The 7 T cell receptor beta chains reported below all come from one sample, sequenced in a study of CD8 T cells in Susac syndrome (dated by TCRdb to between 2018 and 2021). Library method: the immunoSEQ multiplex PCR assay. RNA was extracted using the RNeasy kit, and roughly 0.5 to 1 ug of the RNA was reverse transcribed with random hexamers. TCRdb handled the public reads itself, with Q25 trimming in fastp and clone calling in MiXCR, and kept productive beta chains. Each CDR3 protein appears once, grouped with its most common genes and DNA. Present in this sample are under 550,000 distinct CDR3 sequences, more than 80% of which were seen just once. The top ten clones comprise approximately 0.11% of the sample. The material sequenced was CD8+ T cells from PBMCs. The receptors stem from a human donor with multiple sclerosis.

The CDR3 DNA follows: TGCGCCAGCAGCCAAGAATCCCCTCTCGTAGCAGATACGCAGTATTTT. This sequence encodes CASSQESPLVADTQYF. J is TRBJ2-3 and V is TRBV4-1; D is uncertain. Germline values: CDR1 MGHRA, CDR2 YSYEKL. This CDR3 is built from 16 residues. V was pared by 0 bases and J by 4 bases, with 14 bases between.

This clonotype was seen only once. J is TRBJ1-2 and V is TRBV4-1, with TRBD1 identical over 8 bases. The CDR3 is 15 amino acids. Germline values: CDR1 MGHRA, CDR2 YSYEKL. V was pared by 1 base and J by 1 base, with 2 bases of the junction left unmatched. DNA for the CDR3: TGCGCCAGCAGCCAAGGACAGGGGCTTAACTATGGCTACACCTTC. Amino acid sequence: CASSQGQGLNYGYTF.

The chain is built from TRBV6-2 or TRBV6-3 and TRBJ2-1, with 10 bases identical to TRBD1. CDR3 size: 15 residues. The germline gives CDR1 MNHEY, CDR2 SVGEGT. The trim removed 2 bases at V and 4 bases at J, leaving 2 bases unmatched. DNA of the CDR3: TGTGCCAGCAGTTACCTGGGACAGGGGTACAATGAGCAGTTCTTC. Translation gives CASSYLGQGYNEQFF.

The chain has TRBV4-1 and TRBJ2-1; the match to TRBD1 covers 7 bases. CDR3 size: 15 residues. Trimming removed 0 bases from V and 4 bases from J; junction bases left unmatched: 3. Germline V gene sequence: CDR1 MGHRA, CDR2 YSYEKL. As DNA, the CDR3 is TGCGCCAGCAGCCAAGAAAGGGACAGTTACAATGAGCAGTTCTTC. This codes for CASSQERDSYNEQFF.

The rearrangement uses TRBV13 and TRBJ2-4; no clear D. Per the germline V gene, CDR1 is PRHDT and CDR2 is FYEKMQ (reference sequence). V was shortened by 5 bases and J by 5 bases, with 10 bases between the two germline ends. This CDR3 region has 13 residues. The CDR3 reads CASSPVGENIQYF. The CDR3 DNA is TGTGCCAGCAGCCCCGTGGGCGAAAACATTCAGTACTTC.

The chain joins TRBV27 to TRBJ1-5, with TRBD1 as a possible D gene (6 bases). The CDR3 has 13 amino acids. The germline V gene has CDR1 MNHEY and CDR2 SMNVEV (reference sequence). Trimming took 5 bases from V and 9 from J, leaving 14 bases between them. DNA for the CDR3: TGTGCCAGCAGTCTAAACAGGGTTAGGCCCCAGCATTTT. As protein: CASSLNRVRPQHF.

The chain joins TRBV12-3 or TRBV12-4 to TRBJ2-1; a weak D match, TRBD2 (6 bases). The V end was cut by 5 bases, the J end by 7 bases, with 12 bases between. The CDR3 has 13 amino acids. CDR3 sequence reads: CASSAEGVNEQFF. The CDR3 coding sequence is TGTGCCAGCAGTGCGGAGGGAGTGAATGAGCAGTTCTTC.